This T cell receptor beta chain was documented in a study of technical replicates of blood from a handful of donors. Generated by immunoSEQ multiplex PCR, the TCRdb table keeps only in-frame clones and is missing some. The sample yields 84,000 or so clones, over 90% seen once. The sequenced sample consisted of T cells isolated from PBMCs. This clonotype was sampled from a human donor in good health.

CDR3 nucleotide sequence: TGTGCCAGCTCACCAGGGGAGCTCTCCTACGAGCAGTACTTC. Residues: CASSPGELSYEQYF. The rearrangement links TRBV18 to TRBJ2-7; D possibly corresponds to TRBD2 (5 bases). The CDR3 spans 14 residues. CDR1 is KGHSH and CDR2 is LQKENI in the germline V gene. Trimming cost V 2 bases and J 0 bases, with 8 bases left between them.